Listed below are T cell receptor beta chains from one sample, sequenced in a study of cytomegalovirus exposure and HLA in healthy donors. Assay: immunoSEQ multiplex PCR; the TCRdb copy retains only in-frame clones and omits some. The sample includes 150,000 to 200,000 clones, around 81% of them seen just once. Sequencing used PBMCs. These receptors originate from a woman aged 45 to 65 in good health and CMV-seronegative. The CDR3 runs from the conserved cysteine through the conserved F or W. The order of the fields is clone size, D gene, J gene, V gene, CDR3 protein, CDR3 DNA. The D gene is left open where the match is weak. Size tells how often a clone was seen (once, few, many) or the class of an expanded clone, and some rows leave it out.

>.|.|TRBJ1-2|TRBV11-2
CASSTSWGPNYGYTF
TGTGCCAGCAGCACCTCATGGGGGCCTAACTATGGCTACACCTTC
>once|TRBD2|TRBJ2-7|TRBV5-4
CASSLGTSGLTYEQYF
TGTGCCAGCAGCTTAGGGACTAGCGGGCTAACCTACGAGCAGTACTTC
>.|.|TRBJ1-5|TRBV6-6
CASWRGLGQPQHF
TGTGCCAGCTGGCGGGGATTAGGACAGCCCCAGCATTTT
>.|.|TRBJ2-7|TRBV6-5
CASSYKAGAAYEQYF
TGTGCCAGCAGTTACAAGGCGGGGGCTGCCTACGAGCAGTACTTC
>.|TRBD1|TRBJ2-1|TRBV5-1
CASSPGTGGLNEQFF
TGCGCCAGCAGTCCCGGGACAGGGGGTCTGAATGAGCAGTTCTTC
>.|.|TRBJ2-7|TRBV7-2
CASSLGVAGNLQQYF
TGTGCCAGCAGCTTAGGTGTCGCCGGGAATTTACAGCAGTACTTC
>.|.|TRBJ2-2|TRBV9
CASSDRQAGELFF
TGTGCCAGCAGCGACCGACAGGCCGGGGAGCTGTTTTTT
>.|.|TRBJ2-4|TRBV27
CASSLSGGPFQPLAKNIQYF
TGTGCCAGCAGTTTATCGGGGGGTCCATTCCAGCCGCTAGCCAAAAACATTCAGTACTTC
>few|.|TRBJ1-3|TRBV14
CASSRQAFSGNTIYF
TGTGCCAGCAGCCGACAGGCCTTCTCTGGAAACACCATATATTTT
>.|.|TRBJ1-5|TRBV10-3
CAISDGQGDNQPQHF
TGTGCCATCAGTGACGGTCAGGGTGACAATCAGCCCCAGCATTTT
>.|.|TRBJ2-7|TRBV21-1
CASSKDDAGVSYEQYF
TGTGCCAGCAGCAAAGATGACGCAGGGGTCTCCTACGAGCAGTACTTC
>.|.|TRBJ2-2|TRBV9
CASSLQPPGDTGELFF
TGTGCCAGCAGCCTCCAGCCGCCGGGGGACACCGGGGAGCTGTTTTTT
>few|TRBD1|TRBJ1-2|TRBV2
CASSGTGAYGYTF
TGTGCCAGCAGTGGCACAGGGGCCTATGGCTACACCTTC
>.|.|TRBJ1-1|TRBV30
CAWIPVGNTEAFF
TGTGCCTGGATCCCGGTCGGGAACACTGAAGCTTTCTTT
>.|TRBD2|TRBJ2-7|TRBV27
CASSPGTSGYEQYF
TGTGCCAGCAGTCCCGGGACTAGCGGCTACGAGCAGTACTTC
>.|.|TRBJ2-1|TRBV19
CASSRPTLAYNEQFF
TGTGCCAGTAGTCGCCCTACCCTAGCCTACAATGAGCAGTTCTTC
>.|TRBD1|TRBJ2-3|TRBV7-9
CASSLSRQGPTDTQYF
TGTGCCAGCAGCTTATCCCGACAGGGGCCCACAGATACGCAGTATTTT
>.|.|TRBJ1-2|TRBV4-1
CASSQEFQLRGYTF
TGCGCCAGCAGCCAAGAATTTCAGTTGAGGGGCTACACCTTC
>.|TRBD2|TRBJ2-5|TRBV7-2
CASSLASSGETQYF
TGTGCCAGCAGCTTAGCGTCTAGCGGCGAGACCCAGTACTTC
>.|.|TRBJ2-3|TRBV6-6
CASSYSAADTQYF
TGTGCCAGCAGTTACTCGGCGGCAGATACGCAGTATTTT
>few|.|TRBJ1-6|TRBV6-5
CASRKPSSYNSPLHF
TGTGCCAGCAGGAAGCCTAGCTCCTATAATTCACCCCTCCACTTT
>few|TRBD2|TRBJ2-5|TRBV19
CASKERGAYQETQYF
TGTGCCAGTAAGGAGCGGGGGGCATACCAAGAGACCCAGTACTTC
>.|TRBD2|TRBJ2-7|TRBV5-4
CASSTSGGAREQYF
TGTGCCAGCAGCACTAGCGGGGGGGCTAGGGAGCAGTACTTC
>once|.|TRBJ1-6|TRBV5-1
CASSFGGLSYNSPLHF
TGCGCCAGCAGCTTCGGGGGGTTGTCCTATAATTCACCCCTCCACTTT
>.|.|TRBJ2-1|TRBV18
CASSSKLAPSSDEQFF
TGTGCCAGCTCATCAAAGCTTGCCCCTAGCAGCGATGAGCAGTTCTTC
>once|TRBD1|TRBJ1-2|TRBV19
CASSIRPGGANGYTF
TGTGCCAGTAGTATTAGGCCAGGGGGCGCAAATGGCTACACCTTC
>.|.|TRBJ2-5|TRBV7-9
CASSLRSDETQYF
TGTGCCAGCAGCCTCAGGTCCGACGAGACCCAGTACTTC
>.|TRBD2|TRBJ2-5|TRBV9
CASSATSGGPETQYF
TGTGCCAGCAGTGCGACTAGCGGGGGCCCGGAGACCCAGTACTTC
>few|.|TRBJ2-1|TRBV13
CASSLVVAPSSYNEQFF
TGTGCCAGCAGCTTAGTGGTAGCCCCGAGCTCCTACAATGAGCAGTTCTTC
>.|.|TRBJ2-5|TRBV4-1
CASSQDWGVETQYF
TGCGCCAGCAGCCAAGATTGGGGGGTGGAGACCCAGTACTTC
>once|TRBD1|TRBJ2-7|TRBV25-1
CASSDLGTGGEQYF
TGTGCCAGCAGTGACTTGGGGACAGGGGGCGAGCAGTACTTC
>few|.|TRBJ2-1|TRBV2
CASSARQNNEQFF
TGTGCCAGCAGCGCGAGGCAAAACAATGAGCAGTTCTTC
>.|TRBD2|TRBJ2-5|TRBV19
CASSRVVLAGDETQYF
TGTGCCAGTAGTAGGGTCGTACTAGCGGGAGATGAGACCCAGTACTTC
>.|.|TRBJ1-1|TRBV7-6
CASSLDLGGAEAFF
TGTGCCAGCAGCTTAGACTTAGGGGGAGCTGAAGCTTTCTTT
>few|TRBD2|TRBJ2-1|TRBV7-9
CASSFPTSGGSSYNEQFF
TGTGCCAGCAGCTTCCCGACTAGCGGGGGGTCCTCCTACAATGAGCAGTTCTTC
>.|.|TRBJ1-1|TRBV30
CAWSVQGATEAFF
TGTGCCTGGAGTGTACAGGGTGCCACTGAAGCTTTCTTT
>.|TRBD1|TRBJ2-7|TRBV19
CASSIGGQGAAYEQYF
TGTGCCAGTAGTATTGGGGGCCAGGGGGCGGCCTACGAGCAGTACTTC
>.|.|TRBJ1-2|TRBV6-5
CASSQGPNYGYTF
TGTGCCAGCAGTCAGGGTCCTAACTATGGCTACACCTTC
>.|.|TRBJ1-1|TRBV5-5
CASSLVGSIEAFF
TGTGCCAGCAGCTTGGTGGGTAGCATTGAAGCTTTCTTT
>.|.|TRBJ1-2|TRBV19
CASRPKTTDYGYTF
TGTGCCAGTAGACCAAAGACAACAGACTATGGCTACACCTTC
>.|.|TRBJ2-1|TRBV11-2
CASSLGSGSQEQFF
TGTGCCAGCAGCTTAGGCTCCGGGAGCCAGGAGCAGTTCTTC
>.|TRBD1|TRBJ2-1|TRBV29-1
CSVERLWDRGNEQFF
TGCAGCGTTGAAAGGTTGTGGGACAGGGGCAATGAGCAGTTCTTC
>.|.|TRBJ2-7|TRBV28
CASSPRDTNYEQYF
TGTGCCAGCAGTCCCCGGGACACTAACTACGAGCAGTACTTC
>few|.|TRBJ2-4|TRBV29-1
CSARRQGTKNIQYF
TGCAGCGCCCGGCGGCAGGGTACCAAAAACATTCAGTACTTC
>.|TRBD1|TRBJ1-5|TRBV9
CASSAGTVSNQPQHF
TGTGCCAGCAGCGCCGGGACAGTCAGCAATCAGCCCCAGCATTTT
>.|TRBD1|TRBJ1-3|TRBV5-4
CASSLTGGSGNTIYF
TGTGCCAGCAGCCTCACAGGGGGCTCTGGAAACACCATATATTTT
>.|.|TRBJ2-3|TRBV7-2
CASSLEGVILTSTDTQYF
TGTGCCAGCAGCTTAGAAGGGGTTATTCTTACCTCCACAGATACGCAGTATTTT
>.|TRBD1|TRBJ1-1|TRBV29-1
CSVYGTGEAFF
TGCAGCGTTTATGGGACAGGTGAAGCTTTCTTT
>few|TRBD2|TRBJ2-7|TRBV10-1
CASSRPGLAAYEQYF
TGCGCCAGCAGTCGCCCGGGACTAGCAGCCTACGAGCAGTACTTC
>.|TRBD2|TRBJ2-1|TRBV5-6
CASSLAGGPTGSYNEQFF
TGTGCCAGCAGCCTAGCGGGAGGGCCGACTGGGTCCTACAATGAGCAGTTCTTC
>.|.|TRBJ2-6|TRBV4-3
CASSQGLVSGANVLTF
TGCGCCAGCAGCCAGGGCCTCGTCTCTGGGGCCAACGTCCTGACTTTC
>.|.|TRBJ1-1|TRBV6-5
CASSYAQLETEAFF
TGTGCCAGCAGTTATGCGCAGTTGGAGACTGAAGCTTTCTTT
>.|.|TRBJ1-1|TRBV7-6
CASSRGLPGTEAFF
TGTGCCAGCAGCCGGGGACTCCCGGGCACTGAAGCTTTCTTT
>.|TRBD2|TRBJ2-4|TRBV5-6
CASRPRTSGENIQYF
TGTGCCAGCAGACCCAGGACTAGCGGGGAAAACATTCAGTACTTC
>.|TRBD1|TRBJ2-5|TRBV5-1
CASSPTGNRQETQYF
TGCGCCAGCAGCCCGACAGGGAATCGTCAAGAGACCCAGTACTTC
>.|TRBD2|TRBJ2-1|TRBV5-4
CASSSPSGGAFGQFF
TGTGCCAGCAGCTCTCCGAGCGGGGGGGCCTTCGGGCAGTTCTTC
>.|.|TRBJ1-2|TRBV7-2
CASSSTRGTKHGYTF
TGTGCCAGCAGCTCGACGAGGGGGACAAAACATGGCTACACCTTC
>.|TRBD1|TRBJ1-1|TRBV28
CASNRGQVNTEAFF
TGTGCCAGCAACAGGGGGCAGGTGAACACTGAAGCTTTCTTT
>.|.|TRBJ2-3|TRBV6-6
CASTRRMGQVEDTQYF
TGTGCCAGCACCCGGCGGATGGGTCAAGTAGAAGATACGCAGTATTTT